These 19 T cell receptor beta chains originate from one sample sequenced in a study of T cell changes during pregnancy in multiple sclerosis. The table came from immunoSEQ multiplex PCR; TCRdb's copy has only in-frame clones and leaves some out. The sample lists roughly 57,000 clones, 70% to 90% occurring once. The starting material was peripheral blood, obtained in the first trimester of pregnancy. Receptor source: a female donor with multiple sclerosis, enrolled in a pregnancy study.

The V call is TRBV27, the J call TRBJ1-2; 8 positions match TRBD1. V lost 4 bases, J lost 6 bases, and 7 bases stayed unmatched. The germline V gene has CDR1 MNHEY and CDR2 SMNVEV (reference sequence). CDR3 size: 14 residues. For the CDR3, the DNA is TGTGCCAGCAGTTCAACAGGGGGGGCGGATGGCTACACCTTC. Amino acid sequence: CASSSTGGADGYTF.

CDR3 in amino acids: CASTGTAPYEQYF. CDR3 nucleotides: TGTGCCAGCACCGGGACAGCCCCCTACGAGCAGTACTTC. The chain joins TRBV25-1 to TRBJ2-7; the match to TRBD1 covers 7 bases. The V segment lost 7 bases and the J segment 2 bases; nucleotides outside the gene matches: 5. Germline lookup yields CDR1 MGHDK and CDR2 SYGVNS. CDR3 length: 13 residues.

The gene calls are TRBV27 and TRBJ1-1; D gene ambiguous. The CDR3 spans 13 residues. CDR1 is MNHEY, CDR2 SMNVEV, per germline (reference sequence). Trimming took 2 bases from V and 6 from J, leaving 10 bases between them. The CDR3 spells CASSLGGLSEAFF. Written as DNA, the CDR3 is TGTGCCAGCAGTTTAGGTGGGCTCTCTGAAGCTTTCTTT.

V and J are TRBV19 and TRBJ1-5; D is unclear. V lost 3 bases to trimming and J lost 2 bases, with 14 bases between them. This CDR3 region has 16 residues. Germline CDR1 LNHDA, CDR2 SQIVND (reference sequence). The CDR3 here is CASSILFSGGNQPQHF. The DNA of the CDR3 is TGTGCCAGTAGTATCTTGTTCTCCGGGGGCAATCAGCCCCAGCATTTT.

The chain employs TRBV7-6 and TRBJ1-1; perhaps TRBD1 as D (5 bases). The V gene lost 4 bases and the J gene lost 3 bases, with 18 bases spanning the gap. The CDR3 consists of 16 residues. Germline lookup yields CDR1 SGHVS and CDR2 FNYEAQ. The CDR3 loop is CASSSGYPGGDTEAFF. The CDR3 nucleotides read TGTGCCAGCAGCTCGGGGTACCCGGGGGGGGACACTGAAGCTTTCTTT.

The rearrangement joins TRBV2 to TRBJ1-1; no clear D. Trimming took 4 bases from V and 7 from J, leaving 16 bases between them. The CDR3 totals 14 residues. Germline assignment: CDR1 SNHLY and CDR2 FYNNEI. The CDR3 region has the DNA TGTGCCAGCAGTGCGCGGCAGCTCAATATTGAAGCTTTCTTT. This codes for CASSARQLNIEAFF.

The rearrangement uses TRBV6-1 and TRBJ2-5; 11 nucleotides match TRBD2. This CDR3 is built from 17 residues. Losses at the gene ends were 1 base for V and 5 bases for J; bases not matched to a gene: 9. Germline V gene data show CDR1 as MNHNS and CDR2 as SASEGT. CDR3 loop: CASSEDRLAGLVETQYF. As DNA, the CDR3 is TGTGCCAGCAGTGAAGATCGACTAGCGGGACTTGTGGAGACCCAGTACTTC.

The chain carries TRBV4-3 and TRBJ1-2; TRBD1 might be the D (5 bases). Trimming removed 2 bases at V and 2 bases at J, with 12 bases between. Per germline, CDR1 LGHNA and CDR2 YSLEER. The CDR3 covers 15 residues. The CDR3 coding sequence is TGCGCCAGCAGCCAACAAAGGGCAGGGAACTATGGCTACACCTTC. Translating it yields CASSQQRAGNYGYTF.

V and J are TRBV9 and TRBJ2-7, with 9 bases matching TRBD2. J was trimmed by 6 bases and V by 2 bases; bases with no gene match: 6. In germline, CDR1 is SGDLS, CDR2 YYNGEE. The CDR3 has 14 residues. This chain's CDR3 is CASSVAGGIGEQYF. The CDR3 DNA sequence: TGTGCCAGCAGCGTGGCGGGGGGGATTGGCGAGCAGTACTTC.

The chain uses TRBV11-2 and TRBJ1-1; 7 bases line up with TRBD1. With 5 bases clipped from V and 0 bases from J, the junction kept 6 bases outside the gene matches. Per germline, CDR1 SGHAT and CDR2 FQNNGV. The CDR3 runs 15 residues. The CDR3 DNA sequence: TGTGCCAGCAGCCCCCGGGACAGTGTGAACACTGAAGCTTTCTTT. It specifies CASSPRDSVNTEAFF.

This chain joins TRBV7-9 and TRBJ1-5, with D maybe TRBD1 (6 bases). Per germline, CDR1 SEHNR and CDR2 FQNEAQ (reference sequence). This CDR3 comprises 15 residues. The V end lost 5 bases, the J end lost 1 base, and 12 bases lay between the germline ends. The CDR3 nucleotides read TGTGCCAGCAGCCCTTGGGGGCTAAGCAATCAGCCCCAGCATTTT. This codes for CASSPWGLSNQPQHF.

This clone was recorded once. The rearrangement links TRBV18 to TRBJ1-4; D not certain. Per germline, CDR1 KGHSH and CDR2 LQKENI. Trimming took off 6 bases at V and 4 bases at J, with 12 bases between the two ends. The CDR3 has 14 amino acids. The CDR3 reads CASSTQRVNEKLFF. DNA for the CDR3: TGTGCCAGCTCGACACAGAGGGTTAATGAAAAACTGTTTTTT.

The chain recombines TRBV7-2 with TRBJ2-5, with D perhaps matching TRBD1 (8 bases). The length of the CDR3 is 15 residues. The V end was cut by 4 bases, the J end by 5 bases, with 17 bases between. Looked up from germline, CDR1 is SGHTA and CDR2 is FQGNSA. The CDR3 is CASSSNRGEGETQYF. DNA for the CDR3: TGTGCCAGCAGCTCTAACAGGGGGGAGGGGGAGACCCAGTACTTC.

This clone showed up just once. Here the CDR3 reads CASSDVRGLTYNEQFF. CDR3 DNA: TGTGCCAGCAGTGACGTTAGGGGGCTGACCTACAATGAGCAGTTCTTC. The chain joins TRBV2 to TRBJ2-1; 7 bases map to TRBD1. CDR3 length: 16 residues. V was pared by 3 bases and J by 2 bases, with 7 bases of the junction left unmatched. From germline, CDR1 is SNHLY and CDR2 FYNNEI.

The V and J genes are TRBV5-8 and TRBJ1-1; 8 positions agree with TRBD1. The CDR3 consists of 14 residues. Per the germline V gene, CDR1 is SGHTS and CDR2 is YDEGEE. The ends lost 5 bases at V and 8 bases at J; junction bases unmatched: 11. CDR3 sequence (DNA): TGTGCCAGCAGTTTCGGACAGGGCGGAGGGGAAGCTTTCTTT. Translating it yields CASSFGQGGGEAFF. Supplemented by reference TRBV5-8 and TRBJ1-1, the full variable domain reads EAGVTQSPTHLIKTRGQQATLRCSPISGHTSVYWYQQALGLGLQFLLWYDEGEERNRGNFPPRFSGRQFPNYSSELNVNALELEDSALYLCASSFGQGGGEAFFGQGTRLTVV.

This clone was picked up one time. The V call is TRBV5-1, the J call TRBJ1-1; D remains ambiguous. This CDR3 has 15 residues. Trimming cost V 0 bases and J 1 base, with 10 bases left between them. In germline, CDR1 is SGHRS, CDR2 YFSETQ. CDR3 in amino acids: CASSLEGVRNTEAFF. The CDR3 DNA is TGCGCCAGCAGCTTGGAGGGAGTGCGGAACACTGAAGCTTTCTTT. Drawing the rest from reference TRBV5-1 and TRBJ1-1, the complete variable domain is KAGVTQTPRYLIKTRGQQVTLSCSPISGHRSVSWYQQTPGQGLQFLFEYFSETQRNKGNFPGRFSGRQFSNSRSEMNVSTLELGDSALYLCASSLEGVRNTEAFFGQGTRLTVV.

This clone was seen once. The CDR3 reads CASSIWTGNDEQFF. The CDR3 DNA reads as TGTGCCAGTAGTATTTGGACAGGGAACGATGAGCAGTTCTTC. This sequence joins TRBV19 and TRBJ2-1; TRBD1 matches at 8 bases. Germline trimming cut 3 bases from V and 8 bases from J; bases unmatched to any gene: 6. CDR1 LNHDA and CDR2 SQIVND come from the germline V gene (reference sequence). This CDR3 has 14 amino acids.

The V gene is TRBV4-3, the J gene TRBJ1-1; perhaps TRBD1 as D (6 bases). Trimming pared 0 bases from V and 5 bases from J, leaving 13 bases between. Germline lookup yields CDR1 LGHNA and CDR2 YSLEER. The CDR3 loop spans 15 amino acids. The CDR3 here is CASSQDTGMGTEAFF. CDR3 DNA: TGCGCCAGCAGCCAAGACACAGGGATGGGGACTGAAGCTTTCTTT.

The chain carries TRBV7-2 and TRBJ1-2, with D perhaps matching TRBD1 (5 bases). From germline, CDR1 is SGHTA and CDR2 FQGNSA. CDR3 length: 14 residues. The V end was cut by 4 bases, the J end by 4 bases, with 13 bases between. DNA for the CDR3: TGTGCCAGCAGCTCCGAGCGCGGGGCCTATGGCTACACCTTC. Amino acid sequence: CASSSERGAYGYTF. The full variable domain, its missing parts supplied by reference TRBV7-2 and TRBJ1-2, is GAGVSQSPSNKVTEKGKDVELRCDPISGHTALYWYRQSLGQGLEFLIYFQGNSAPDKSGLPSDRFSAERTGGSVSTLTIQRTQQEDSAVYLCASSSERGAYGYTFGSGTRLTVV.